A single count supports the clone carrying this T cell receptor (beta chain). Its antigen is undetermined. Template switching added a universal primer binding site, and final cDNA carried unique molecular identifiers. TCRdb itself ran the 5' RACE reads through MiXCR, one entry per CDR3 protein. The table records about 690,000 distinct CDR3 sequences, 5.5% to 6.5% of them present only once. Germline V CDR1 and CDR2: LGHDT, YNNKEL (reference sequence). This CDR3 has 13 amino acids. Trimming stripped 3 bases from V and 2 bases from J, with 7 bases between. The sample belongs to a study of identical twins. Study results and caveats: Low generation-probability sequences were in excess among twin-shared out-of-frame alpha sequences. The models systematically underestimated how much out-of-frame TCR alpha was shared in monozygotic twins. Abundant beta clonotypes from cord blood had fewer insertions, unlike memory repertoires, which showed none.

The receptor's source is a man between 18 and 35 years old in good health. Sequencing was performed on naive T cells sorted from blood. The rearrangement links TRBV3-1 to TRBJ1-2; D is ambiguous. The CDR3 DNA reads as TGTGCCAGCAGCCACGTGCCAAACTATGGCTACACCTTC. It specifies CASSHVPNYGYTF.